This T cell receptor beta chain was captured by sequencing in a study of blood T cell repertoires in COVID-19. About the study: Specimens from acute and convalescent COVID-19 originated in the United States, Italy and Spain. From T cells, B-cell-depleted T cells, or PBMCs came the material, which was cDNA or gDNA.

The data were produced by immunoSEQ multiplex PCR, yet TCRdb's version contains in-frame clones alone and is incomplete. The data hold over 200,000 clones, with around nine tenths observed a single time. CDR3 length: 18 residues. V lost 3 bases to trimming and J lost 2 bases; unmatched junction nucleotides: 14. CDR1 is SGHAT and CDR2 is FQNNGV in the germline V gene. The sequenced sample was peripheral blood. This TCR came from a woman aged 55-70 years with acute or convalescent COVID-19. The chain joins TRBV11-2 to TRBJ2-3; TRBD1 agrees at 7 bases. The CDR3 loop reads CASSLDLGQWGNTDTQYF. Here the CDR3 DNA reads TGTGCCAGCAGCTTGGACTTGGGACAGTGGGGAAACACAGATACGCAGTATTTT.